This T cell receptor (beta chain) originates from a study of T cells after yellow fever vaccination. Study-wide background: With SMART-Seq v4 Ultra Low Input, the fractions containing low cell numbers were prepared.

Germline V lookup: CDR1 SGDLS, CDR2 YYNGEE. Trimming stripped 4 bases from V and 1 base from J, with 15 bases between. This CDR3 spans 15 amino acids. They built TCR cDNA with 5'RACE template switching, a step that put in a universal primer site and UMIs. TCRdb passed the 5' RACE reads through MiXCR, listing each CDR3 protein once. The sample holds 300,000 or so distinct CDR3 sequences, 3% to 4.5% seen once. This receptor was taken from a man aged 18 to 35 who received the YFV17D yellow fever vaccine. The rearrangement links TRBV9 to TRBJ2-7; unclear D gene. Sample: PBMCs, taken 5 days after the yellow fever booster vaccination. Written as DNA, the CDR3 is TGTGCCAGCAGCCCTGGTGGTAGCCGGTCCTACGAGCAGTACTTC. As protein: CASSPGGSRSYEQYF.